One and the same sample provided the 20 T cell receptor beta chains below, sequenced in a study of T cell responses to AZD1222 COVID-19 vaccine. Profiling relied on immunoSEQ multiplex PCR, and the TCRdb table lists in-frame clones only, not all of them. The sample lists 180,000 or so clones; around 89% were seen once. The starting material was peripheral blood, obtained 28 days after the second AZD1222 dose. The receptors here all came from an adult who received the AZD1222 COVID-19 vaccine.

The chain recombines TRBV2 with TRBJ2-3, with 15 nucleotides matching TRBD2. The length of the CDR3 is 18 residues. The V segment lost 1 base and the J segment 3 bases; nucleotides outside the gene matches: 5. Per germline, CDR1 SNHLY and CDR2 FYNNEI. CDR3 in DNA: TGTGCCAGCAGTGAAGGGGGACTAGCGGGAGGATCGACAGATACGCAGTATTTT. Its protein is CASSEGGLAGGSTDTQYF.

This chain joins TRBV7-3 and TRBJ2-3, with D possibly matching TRBD2 (5 bases). V was shortened by 1 base and J by 1 base, with 6 bases between the two germline ends. Germline loops: CDR1 SGHTA, CDR2 FQGTGA. This CDR3 spans 14 amino acids. The CDR3 sequence: CASSLNGGTDTQYF. CDR3 DNA sequence: TGTGCCAGCAGCTTAAACGGGGGCACAGATACGCAGTATTTT.

The chain recombines TRBV28 with TRBJ2-1; 8 bases agree with TRBD1. After removal of 3 bases from V and 4 bases from J, the junction contained 2 bases not matched to a gene. Germline V gives CDR1 MDHEN, CDR2 SYDVKM. The CDR3 extends over 14 amino acids. The CDR3 spells CASSLGDRYNEQFF. CDR3 DNA sequence: TGTGCCAGCAGTTTGGGGGACAGGTACAATGAGCAGTTCTTC.

The gene calls are TRBV30 and TRBJ1-1; a possible D gene is TRBD1 (5 bases). The CDR3 length is 13 residues. Trimming took 0 bases from V and 3 from J, leaving 8 bases between them. The germline CDR1 and CDR2 sequences are GTSNPN and SVGIG (reference sequence). For the CDR3, the DNA is TGTGCCTGGAGTGTACGGGGGGACACTGAAGCTTTCTTT. It yields the protein CAWSVRGDTEAFF.

The chain combines TRBV25-1 with TRBJ2-7; TRBD1 aligns across 10 bases. The germline V gene has CDR1 MGHDK and CDR2 SYGVNS. The CDR3 has 13 residues. V lost 7 bases, J lost 3 bases, and 3 bases stayed unmatched. Here the CDR3 DNA reads TGTGCCAGCACTGGGGACAGGGGCTACGAGCAGTACTTC. Translation: CASTGDRGYEQYF.

This sequence joins TRBV6-4 and TRBJ2-3; D is undetermined. V shed 3 bases and J shed 0 bases, with 10 bases lying between them. This CDR3 has 15 residues. Germline lookup yields CDR1 MRHNA and CDR2 SNTAGT. For the CDR3, the DNA is TGTGCCAGCAGTGAGAGGAAAACTAGCACAGATACGCAGTATTTT. It encodes CASSERKTSTDTQYF.

This chain links TRBV5-1 with TRBJ2-1, with D possibly TRBD2 on 6 matching bases. The CDR3 consists of 15 residues. Trimming took off 5 bases at V and 2 bases at J, with 14 bases between the two ends. Germline CDR1 is SGHRS and CDR2 is YFSETQ. Here the CDR3 reads CASSTSGTAYNEQFF. The CDR3 coding sequence is TGCGCCAGCAGTACTTCCGGGACTGCCTACAATGAGCAGTTCTTC. Complete variable domain (other parts from reference TRBV5-1 and TRBJ2-1): KAGVTQTPRYLIKTRGQQVTLSCSPISGHRSVSWYQQTPGQGLQFLFEYFSETQRNKGNFPGRFSGRQFSNSRSEMNVSTLELGDSALYLCASSTSGTAYNEQFFGPGTRLTVL.

V usage is TRBV28 and J usage is TRBJ1-4; TRBD1 matches 7 bases. Looked up from germline, CDR1 is MDHEN and CDR2 is SYDVKM. V trimming: 5 bases; J trimming: 2 bases; junction bases outside the gene matches: 8. This CDR3 has 16 amino acids. CDR3 loop: CASSVLMTGTNEKLFF. In nucleotides, the CDR3 is TGTGCCAGCAGTGTGCTGATGACAGGGACTAATGAAAAACTGTTTTTT.

The V call is TRBV28, the J call TRBJ2-1, with TRBD1 identical over 8 bases. The CDR3 is 13 residues long. Germline CDR1 MDHEN, CDR2 SYDVKM. The J segment lost 7 bases and the V segment lost 6 bases, leaving 5 bases of the junction unmatched. DNA of the CDR3: TGTGCCAGCAGGCCAGGGGGCTTAAATGAGCAGTTCTTC. It is translated as CASRPGGLNEQFF.

This chain links TRBV19 with TRBJ1-3, with D unclear. Germline V lookup: CDR1 LNHDA, CDR2 SQIVND (reference sequence). V lost 1 base and J 2 bases, leaving 12 bases between the germline ends. This CDR3 contains 16 residues. Here the CDR3 DNA reads TGTGCCAGTAGTATAGCGGCAGGCACGACTGGAAACACCATATATTTT. The encoded protein is CASSIAAGTTGNTIYF. Based on the CDR3 plus reference TRBV19 and TRBJ1-3, the full variable domain is DGGITQSPKYLFRKEGQNVTLSCEQNLNHDAMYWYRQDPGQGLRLIYYSQIVNDFQKGDIAEGYSVSREKKESFPLTVTSAQKNPTAFYLCASSIAAGTTGNTIYFGEGSWLTVV.

As DNA, the CDR3 is TGTGCCAGTTCCACAGGGGATACTGAAGCTTTCTTT. Its translation is CASSTGDTEAFF. J is TRBJ1-1 and V is TRBV18; 7 bases map to TRBD1. The CDR3 is 12 residues long. Trimming at V came to 9 bases and at J to 5 bases, leaving 6 bases not matched to a gene. The germline CDR1 and CDR2 sequences are KGHSH and LQKENI.

The J gene is TRBJ2-7, the V gene TRBV3-1 (or the pseudogene TRBV3-2); 8 positions match TRBD1. J lost 6 bases, V lost 4 bases, and 14 bases had no gene match. Germline-derived CDR1 and CDR2 are LGHDT and YNNKEL (reference sequence). There are 16 residues in the CDR3. The CDR3 reads CASSLTTGGAPGEQYF. The CDR3 nucleotides are TGTGCCAGCAGCCTAACAACAGGGGGTGCCCCTGGCGAGCAGTACTTC.

The chain recombines TRBV27 with TRBJ1-4; TRBD1 might be the D (6 bases). The V and J ends lost 7 bases and 2 bases respectively, with 17 bases between them. Germline-derived CDR1 and CDR2 are MNHEY and SMNVEV (reference sequence). This CDR3 has 16 amino acids. This chain's CDR3 is CASKTMQGSTNEKLFF. CDR3 in DNA: TGTGCCAGCAAAACAATGCAGGGGTCGACTAATGAAAAACTGTTTTTT.

The rearrangement joins TRBV9 to TRBJ2-3, with 7 bases matching TRBD2. The germline CDR1 and CDR2 sequences are SGDLS and YYNGEE. CDR3 length: 13 amino acids. V lost 2 bases, J lost 6 bases, and 3 bases stayed unmatched. This CDR3 reads CASSVKAGDTQYF. CDR3 sequence (DNA): TGTGCCAGCAGCGTTAAAGCGGGGGATACGCAGTATTTT.

The rearrangement uses TRBV19 and TRBJ2-6; 7 nucleotides align to TRBD2. Germline CDR1 is LNHDA and CDR2 is SQIVND (reference sequence). Germline trimming cut 6 bases from V and 0 bases from J; bases unmatched to any gene: 17. The CDR3 is 20 amino acids. CDR3 nucleotide sequence: TGTGCCAGTAGACCCCTCGGGGGAACTAGCGCCCGCTCTGGGGCCAACGTCCTGACTTTC. Translated, it gives CASRPLGGTSARSGANVLTF.

This clone was found once. The rearrangement links TRBV18 to TRBJ2-2; 13 nucleotides line up with TRBD2. Germline V lookup: CDR1 KGHSH, CDR2 LQKENI. Trimming removed 6 bases from V and 4 bases from J; junction bases left unmatched: 11. The CDR3 sequence is 18 residues long. The CDR3 DNA sequence: TGTGCCAGCTCTCGGGGACTAGCGGGAACTCGAGGCACCGGGGAGCTGTTTTTT. Encoded protein: CASSRGLAGTRGTGELFF.

The chain carries TRBV21-1 and TRBJ2-1; TRBD2 is the table's D call and was not checked against the DNA. TRBV21-1 is a pseudogene. The CDR3 consists of 14 residues. CDR3 residues: CASSPKPSGNEQFF. The CDR3 DNA sequence: TGTGCCAGCAGCCCCAAACCATCCGGGAACGAGCAGTTCTTC.

V and J are TRBV2 and TRBJ2-5, with a weak D call TRBD2 (6 bases). This CDR3 is 16 amino acids long. Germline values: CDR1 SNHLY, CDR2 FYNNEI. V shed 9 bases and J shed 5 bases, with 25 bases lying between them. CDR3 nucleotide sequence: TGTGCCAGTAGCATCGGGCTAGCGCCCCGCCGGGAGACCCAGTACTTC. Amino acids: CASSIGLAPRRETQYF. The variable domain in full, completed from reference TRBV2 and TRBJ2-5, reads EPEVTQTPSHQVTQMGQEVILRCVPISNHLYFYWYRQILGQKVEFLVSFYNNEISEKSEIFDDQFSVERPDGSNFTLKIRSTKLEDSAMYFCASSIGLAPRRETQYFGPGTRLLVL.

The chain has TRBV18 and TRBJ2-7; D possibly uses TRBD1 or TRBD2 (5 bases each). The germline gives CDR1 KGHSH, CDR2 LQKENI. Trimming shortened V by 3 bases and J by 3 bases, and 12 bases separated the two germline ends. There are 14 residues in the CDR3. CDR3 DNA sequence: TGTGCCAGCTCACCCCGGGACGGGTACTACGAGCAGTACTTC. It specifies CASSPRDGYYEQYF.

The chain employs TRBV12-3 or TRBV12-4 and TRBJ2-2; no clear D. This CDR3 has 13 residues. V shed 5 bases and J shed 2 bases, with 6 bases lying between them. CDR3 sequence reads: CASSPLNTGELFF. CDR3 nucleotides: TGTGCCAGCAGTCCTCTAAACACCGGGGAGCTGTTTTTT.